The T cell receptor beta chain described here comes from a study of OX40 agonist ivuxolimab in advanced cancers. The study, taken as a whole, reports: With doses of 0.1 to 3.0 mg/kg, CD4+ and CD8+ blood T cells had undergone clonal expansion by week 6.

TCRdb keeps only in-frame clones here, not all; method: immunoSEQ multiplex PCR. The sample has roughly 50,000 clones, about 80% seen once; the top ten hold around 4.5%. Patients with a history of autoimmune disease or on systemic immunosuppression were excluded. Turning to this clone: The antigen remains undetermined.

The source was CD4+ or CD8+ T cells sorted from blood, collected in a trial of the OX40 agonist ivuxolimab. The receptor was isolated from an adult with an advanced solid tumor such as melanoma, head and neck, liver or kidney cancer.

CDR3 protein: CASSPRLAARYQETQYF. As DNA, the CDR3 is TGTGCCAGCAGCCCCCGGTTGGCCGCCCGTTACCAAGAGACCCAGTACTTC. The V and J genes are TRBV11-2 and TRBJ2-5; D remains unclear. This CDR3 is built from 17 residues. Germline CDR1 SGHAT, CDR2 FQNNGV. V was cut by 5 bases and J by 0 bases, with 19 bases left in between.